Following are 27 T cell receptor beta chains from one sample sequenced in a study of blood T cell repertoires in COVID-19. Profiling relied on immunoSEQ multiplex PCR, and the TCRdb table lists in-frame clones only, not all of them. Among 120,000 to 150,000 clones listed, about 89% were seen once. Specimen: peripheral blood. These receptors came from a man older than 75 with acute or convalescent COVID-19.

The chain employs TRBV10-3 and TRBJ2-7, with 9 bases lining up with TRBD1. This CDR3 has 16 residues. Germline V gene sequence: CDR1 ENHRY, CDR2 SYGVKD. V lost 1 base to trimming and J lost 4 bases; unmatched junction nucleotides: 8. The CDR3 sequence is CAISELGQGNSYEQYF. DNA for the CDR3: TGTGCCATCAGTGAGTTAGGACAGGGGAACTCTTACGAGCAGTACTTC.

This clone was picked up one time. The CDR3 loop reads CASSPDTSSYNEQFF. CDR3 DNA sequence: TGTGCCAGCAGCCCAGACACGAGCTCCTACAATGAGCAGTTCTTC. The rearrangement joins TRBV5-5 to TRBJ2-1; D gene ambiguous. Trimming pared 4 bases from V and 0 bases from J, leaving 11 bases between. CDR1 and CDR2 from the germline V gene are SGHKS and YYEKEE (reference sequence). CDR3 length: 15 residues.

This clone was counted a single time. The chain links TRBV28 to TRBJ1-6, with D uncertain. CDR1 and CDR2 (germline): MDHEN, SYDVKM. Trimming removed 8 bases from V and 7 bases from J, with 18 bases in between. There are 15 residues in the CDR3. CDR3 nucleotide sequence: TGTGCCAGCGGGTCGGGTCCATATAGAAATTCACCCCTCCACTTT. As protein: CASGSGPYRNSPLHF.

This clone appeared once. The chain recombines TRBV2 with TRBJ2-7; TRBD2 is a possible D gene (6 bases). Trimming took 7 bases from V and 0 from J, leaving 16 bases between them. The CDR3 is 15 residues long. Germline-derived CDR1 and CDR2 are SNHLY and FYNNEI. CDR3 nucleotide sequence: TGTGCCAGCACGGCGGGGAGTGCAGACTCCTACGAGCAGTACTTC. Translated: CASTAGSADSYEQYF.

The chain carries TRBV29-1 and TRBJ2-7, with TRBD1 identical over 8 bases. Germline trimming cut 2 bases from V and 6 bases from J; bases unmatched to any gene: 9. Germline-derived CDR1 and CDR2 are SQVTM and ANQGSEA. This CDR3 is 14 amino acids long. The chain's CDR3 is CSVEWTGFGGEQYF. Written as DNA, the CDR3 is TGCAGCGTTGAATGGACAGGGTTCGGTGGCGAGCAGTACTTC.

CDR3 residues: CASSQVGLAGGSIFF. The CDR3 DNA is TGCGCCAGCAGCCAAGTTGGGCTAGCGGGAGGGTCCATATTCTTC. The chain joins TRBV4-1 to TRBJ2-1, with 12 nucleotides matching TRBD2. The ends lost 1 base at V and 16 bases at J; junction bases unmatched: 11. Germline values: CDR1 MGHRA, CDR2 YSYEKL. This CDR3 is built from 15 residues.

V is TRBV28 and J is TRBJ1-5, with TRBD1 identical over 7 bases. Trimming at V came to 4 bases and at J to 3 bases, leaving 6 bases not matched to a gene. CDR3 length equals 15 residues. The germline CDR1 and CDR2 sequences are MDHEN and SYDVKM. CDR3 DNA: TGTGCCAGCAGTTCGGGACAGCTGGCCAATCAGCCCCAGCATTTT. Encoded protein: CASSSGQLANQPQHF.

V is TRBV27 and J is TRBJ2-7, with TRBD1 as a possible D gene (6 bases). The germline V gene has CDR1 MNHEY and CDR2 SMNVEV (reference sequence). This CDR3 spans 15 amino acids. V lost 1 base and J lost 2, with 12 bases in between. CDR3: CASSLLGTMTYEQYF. As DNA, the CDR3 is TGTGCCAGCAGTTTATTGGGGACAATGACCTACGAGCAGTACTTC.

This chain joins TRBV28 and TRBJ2-1, with 14 bases identical to TRBD2. Germline-derived CDR1 and CDR2 are MDHEN and SYDVKM. The V and J ends lost 5 bases and 0 bases, in that order; junction bases with no gene match: 9. This CDR3 has 19 amino acids. The CDR3 region has the DNA TGTGCCAGCAGTAATTCGGGACTAGCGGGAGTTAACTCCTACAATGAGCAGTTCTTC. Translating gives CASSNSGLAGVNSYNEQFF.

V is TRBV2 and J is TRBJ2-1; unclear D gene. In germline, CDR1 is SNHLY, CDR2 FYNNEI. The CDR3 contains 12 residues. V lost 1 base, J lost 10 bases, and 8 bases lay in between. In nucleotides, the CDR3 is TGTGCCAGCAGTGAAGGGGTGAGGGAGCAGTTCTTC. Translated, it gives CASSEGVREQFF.

V usage is TRBV7-9 and J usage is TRBJ2-2; possibly TRBD2 for D (6 bases). CDR3 length equals 16 residues. Trimming shortened V by 2 bases and J by 4 bases, and 14 bases separated the two germline ends. Germline CDR1 SEHNR, CDR2 FQNEAQ (reference sequence). CDR3 in amino acids: CASSLSPGTRTGELFF. The CDR3 nucleotides are TGTGCCAGCAGCTTATCCCCCGGGACTCGCACCGGGGAGCTGTTTTTT.

This chain links TRBV27 with TRBJ1-2, with 10 bases matching TRBD1. Germline CDR1 MNHEY, CDR2 SMNVEV (reference sequence). This CDR3 region has 14 residues. With 8 bases clipped from V and 7 bases from J, the junction kept 10 bases outside the gene matches. DNA of the CDR3: TGTGCCAGCGCGCGGGACAGGGGTGATACTGGCTACACCTTC. Its translation: CASARDRGDTGYTF.

The chain employs TRBV5-4 and TRBJ2-2; D is perhaps TRBD1 (5 bases). Per germline, CDR1 SGHNT and CDR2 YYREEE (reference sequence). Trimming left V 0 bases short and J 3 bases short, with 12 bases between. The length of the CDR3 is 16 residues. CDR3: CASSLGRGIDTGELFF. In DNA form, the CDR3 reads TGTGCCAGCAGCTTGGGAAGGGGTATTGACACCGGGGAGCTGTTTTTT. The complete variable domain, with remaining parts taken from reference TRBV5-4 and TRBJ2-2, reads ETGVTQSPTHLIKTRGQQVTLRCSSQSGHNTVSWYQQALGQGPQFIFQYYREEENGRGNFPPRFSGLQFPNYSSELNVNALELDDSALYLCASSLGRGIDTGELFFGEGSRLTVL.

The chain links TRBV15 to TRBJ2-5, with a tentative D call TRBD1 (5 bases). The CDR3 has 15 amino acids. CDR1 is LNHNV and CDR2 is YYDKDF in the germline V gene (reference sequence). Between the trimmed V and J ends, which lost 0 bases and 1 base, there was a span of 9 bases. CDR3: CATSREGRFQETQYF. In nucleotides, the CDR3 is TGTGCCACCAGCAGAGAGGGGCGGTTCCAAGAGACCCAGTACTTC. Full variable domain (rest looked up from reference TRBV15 and TRBJ2-5): DAMVIQNPRYQVTQFGKPVTLSCSQTLNHNVMYWYQQKSSQAPKLLFHYYDKDFNNEADTPDNFQSRRPNTSFCFLDIRSPGLGDTAMYLCATSREGRFQETQYFGPGTRLLVL.

The chain carries TRBV20-1 and TRBJ2-5, with a weak D call TRBD2 (6 bases). Trimming removed 3 bases from V and 2 bases from J, with 7 bases in between. Germline V lookup: CDR1 DFQATT, CDR2 SNEGSKA (reference sequence). The CDR3 covers 12 residues. In DNA, the CDR3 is TGCAGTGCTAGTCGGGGGCAAGAGACCCAGTACTTC. This translates into CSASRGQETQYF.

The chain combines TRBV5-5 with TRBJ2-4, with a possible D match to TRBD2 (6 bases). With 0 bases removed from V and 7 bases from J, the gap between germline ends came to 11 bases. The CDR3 is made up of 14 amino acids. The germline gives CDR1 SGHKS, CDR2 YYEKEE (reference sequence). CDR3 bases: TGTGCCAGCAGCTTGGAAGGGACTGGTAACATTCAGTACTTC. It specifies CASSLEGTGNIQYF.

The count of this clone is one. This chain links TRBV3-1 (or the pseudogene TRBV3-2) with TRBJ2-6; no definite D call. The CDR3 loop spans 15 amino acids. The V end was cut by 1 base, the J end by 3 bases, with 7 bases between. Germline-derived CDR1 and CDR2 are LGHDT and YNNKEL (reference sequence). The CDR3 loop reads CASSQVTVGANVLTF. The CDR3 coding sequence is TGTGCCAGCAGCCAAGTAACGGTTGGGGCCAACGTCCTGACTTTC.

This clone was detected only a few times. This rearrangement joins TRBV2 to TRBJ1-2; possibly TRBD1 for D (5 bases). V was clipped by 6 bases and J by 0 bases, with 8 bases between them. The CDR3 has 13 amino acids. In germline, CDR1 is SNHLY, CDR2 FYNNEI. CDR3 sequence reads: CASRTETNYGYTF. The DNA of the CDR3 is TGTGCCAGCAGGACAGAGACTAACTATGGCTACACCTTC. The variable domain in full, with the rest retrieved from reference TRBV2 and TRBJ1-2, is EPEVTQTPSHQVTQMGQEVILRCVPISNHLYFYWYRQILGQKVEFLVSFYNNEISEKSEIFDDQFSVERPDGSNFTLKIRSTKLEDSAMYFCASRTETNYGYTFGSGTRLTVV.

The chain joins TRBV25-1 to TRBJ2-7, with 7 bases identical to TRBD1. CDR3 length: 12 amino acids. Germline V gene lookup returns CDR1 MGHDK and CDR2 SYGVNS. V shed 8 bases and J 6 bases; nucleotides not matched to a gene: 7. This CDR3 reads CASGQAFSEQYF. Written as DNA, the CDR3 is TGTGCCAGCGGACAGGCATTCTCCGAGCAGTACTTC.

CDR3 sequence: CASSFMGGNTEAFF. The CDR3 coding sequence is TGTGCCAGCAGTTTTATGGGGGGGAACACTGAAGCTTTCTTT. This chain uses TRBV27 with TRBJ1-1; D may be TRBD1 (5 bases). From germline, CDR1 is MNHEY and CDR2 SMNVEV (reference sequence). The CDR3 totals 14 residues. Trimming left V 3 bases short and J 1 base short, with 9 bases between.

The rearrangement joins TRBV15 to TRBJ1-2, with 8 bases lining up with TRBD1. Per the germline V gene, CDR1 is LNHNV and CDR2 is YYDKDF (reference sequence). The CDR3 runs to 17 residues. The V and J ends lost 7 bases and 10 bases, in that order; junction bases with no gene match: 23. The CDR3 reads CATTDPTAGTGFSDYTF. CDR3 DNA sequence: TGTGCCACCACCGACCCGACTGCCGGGACAGGCTTTTCCGACTACACCTTC.

This sequence joins TRBV27 and TRBJ2-1, with 10 bases identical to TRBD2. The CDR3 totals 15 residues. J lost 4 bases, V lost 6 bases, and 6 bases had no gene match. The germline V gene encodes CDR1 MNHEY and CDR2 SMNVEV (reference sequence). CDR3 DNA sequence: TGTGCCAGCAGCACCGGGACTAGCGCATACAATGAGCAGTTCTTC. Its translation: CASSTGTSAYNEQFF.

In this sample, this clone turned up once. This chain uses TRBV12-3 or TRBV12-4 with TRBJ2-3; possible D gene TRBD1, 5 bases. The V and J ends lost 5 bases and 13 bases respectively, with 16 bases between them. There are 12 residues in the CDR3. The CDR3 sequence is CASSPDSKREYF. In DNA form, the CDR3 reads TGTGCCAGCAGTCCAGACAGTAAACGGGAGTATTTT.

V is TRBV6-2 or TRBV6-3 and J is TRBJ1-4, with D hard to call. There are 13 residues in the CDR3. The germline CDR1 and CDR2 sequences are MNHEY and SVGEGT. V was shortened by 3 bases and J by 4 bases, with 6 bases between the two germline ends. CDR3 nucleotide sequence: TGTGCCAGCAGTTATGTTCTTAATGAAAAACTGTTTTTT. This sequence encodes CASSYVLNEKLFF.

This chain uses TRBV19 with TRBJ1-6; D uncertain. CDR1 and CDR2 (germline): LNHDA, SQIVND (reference sequence). CDR3 length: 13 residues. V shed 5 bases and J shed 9 bases, with 11 bases lying between them. The CDR3 sequence is CASSPPGASPLHF. The CDR3 nucleotides are TGTGCCAGTAGTCCTCCGGGAGCTTCACCCCTCCACTTT. Looking up the rest from reference TRBV19 and TRBJ1-6 gives the full variable domain: DGGITQSPKYLFRKEGQNVTLSCEQNLNHDAMYWYRQDPGQGLRLIYYSQIVNDFQKGDIAEGYSVSREKKESFPLTVTSAQKNPTAFYLCASSPPGASPLHFGNGTRLTVT.

The chain joins TRBV19 to TRBJ1-5, with 7 positions matching TRBD1. Germline V lookup: CDR1 LNHDA, CDR2 SQIVND (reference sequence). V shed 4 bases, J shed 6 bases, and the junction held 6 bases outside the gene matches. This CDR3 spans 14 amino acids. The CDR3 coding sequence is TGTGCCAGTAGTACCGACAGGGACGTTCAGCCCCAGCATTTT. It yields the protein CASSTDRDVQPQHF.

The chain links TRBV5-1 to TRBJ1-1; D is uncertain. V was pared by 2 bases and J by 4 bases, with 18 bases between. The CDR3 totals 16 residues. Per germline, CDR1 SGHRS and CDR2 YFSETQ. The CDR3 is CASSLAGEGGGTEAFF. The CDR3 DNA sequence: TGCGCCAGCAGCTTAGCCGGGGAGGGTGGAGGCACTGAAGCTTTCTTT.